The rows below give T cell receptor beta chains drawn from one sample of a study of shared clonotypes between healthy human individuals. Using immunoSEQ multiplex PCR, the repertoire was profiled, and TCRdb retains in-frame clones only, with some absent. The sample records about 2.1 million clones, over 85% being singletons. Sequenced sample: naive CD8+ T cells from PBMCs. Source of these receptors: a man in his late teens or twenties in good health. Some clones in this sample may be carry-over from other donors' samples. Each CDR3 is given with its conserved first and last residue. A D gene is named only where the DNA matches it firmly. Size tells how often a clone was seen (once, few, many) or the class of an expanded clone, and some rows leave it out.

J gene: TRBJ2-7
V gene: TRBV6-6
D gene: TRBD2
clone size: NA
CDR3 protein: CASSYLGGTSYEQYF
CDR3 DNA: TGTGCCAGCAGTTACTTGGGGGGGACTAGCTACGAGCAGTACTTC

J gene: TRBJ1-4
V gene: TRBV2
D gene: NA
clone size: few
CDR3 protein: CASSQNEKLFF
CDR3 DNA: TGTGCCAGCAGCCAAAATGAAAAACTGTTTTTT

J gene: TRBJ2-5
V gene: TRBV5-1
D gene: TRBD2
clone size: NA
CDR3 protein: CASLSGRAAGETQYF
CDR3 DNA: TGCGCCAGCTTAAGCGGGAGGGCCGCTGGGGAGACCCAGTACTTC

J gene: TRBJ2-7
V gene: TRBV7-9
D gene: NA
clone size: NA
CDR3 protein: CASRIESSYEQYF
CDR3 DNA: TGTGCCAGCAGGATAGAAAGCTCCTACGAGCAGTACTTC

J gene: TRBJ2-1
V gene: TRBV30
D gene: NA
clone size: NA
CDR3 protein: CAWSVILDSYNEQFF
CDR3 DNA: TGTGCCTGGAGTGTGATCCTGGACAGTTACAATGAGCAGTTCTTC

J gene: TRBJ1-3
V gene: TRBV2
D gene: TRBD1
clone size: NA
CDR3 protein: CASSPTTGGMGNTIYF
CDR3 DNA: TGTGCCAGCAGCCCAACGACAGGGGGTATGGGAAACACCATATATTTT

J gene: TRBJ2-7
V gene: TRBV28
D gene: TRBD2
clone size: NA
CDR3 protein: CASSLGLAAAPNEQYF
CDR3 DNA: TGTGCCAGCAGTTTGGGACTAGCGGCAGCGCCCAACGAGCAGTACTTC

J gene: TRBJ2-7
V gene: TRBV27
D gene: TRBD1
clone size: once
CDR3 protein: CASSPIGGRGYEQYF
CDR3 DNA: TGTGCCAGCAGCCCCATAGGGGGCAGGGGCTACGAGCAGTACTTC

J gene: TRBJ1-4
V gene: TRBV11-2
D gene: NA
clone size: NA
CDR3 protein: CASSLGAGVANEKLFF
CDR3 DNA: TGTGCCAGCAGCTTAGGCGCAGGGGTGGCTAATGAAAAACTGTTTTTT

J gene: TRBJ1-1
V gene: TRBV10-3
D gene: TRBD1
clone size: NA
CDR3 protein: CAIRELQGVNTEAFF
CDR3 DNA: TGTGCCATCAGGGAGTTACAGGGGGTGAACACTGAAGCTTTCTTT

J gene: TRBJ2-1
V gene: TRBV27
D gene: NA
clone size: NA
CDR3 protein: CASSGSGEQFF
CDR3 DNA: TGTGCCAGCAGTGGTAGCGGTGAGCAGTTCTTC

J gene: TRBJ2-7
V gene: TRBV7-8
D gene: NA
clone size: NA
CDR3 protein: CASSEGKVLQYF
CDR3 DNA: TGTGCCAGCAGCGAAGGGAAGGTACTTCAGTACTTC

J gene: TRBJ2-5
V gene: TRBV9
D gene: NA
clone size: NA
CDR3 protein: CASSPSRQGLGTQYF
CDR3 DNA: TGTGCCAGCAGCCCAAGTCGACAGGGACTAGGGACCCAGTACTTC

J gene: TRBJ2-1
V gene: TRBV9
D gene: NA
clone size: NA
CDR3 protein: CASSNRREGGDNEQFF
CDR3 DNA: TGTGCCAGCAGCAACCGTAGGGAAGGAGGGGATAATGAGCAGTTCTTC

J gene: TRBJ2-7
V gene: TRBV29-1
D gene: NA
clone size: NA
CDR3 protein: CSGRQSSYEQYF
CDR3 DNA: TGCAGCGGTCGACAGAGTTCCTACGAGCAGTACTTC

J gene: TRBJ2-3
V gene: TRBV6-4
D gene: NA
clone size: once
CDR3 protein: CASSPSVVDTQYF
CDR3 DNA: TGTGCCAGCAGTCCCTCCGTGGTGGATACGCAGTATTTT

J gene: TRBJ2-5
V gene: TRBV28
D gene: NA
clone size: NA
CDR3 protein: CASSSLAKETQYF
CDR3 DNA: TGTGCCAGCAGTTCCCTAGCGAAAGAGACCCAGTACTTC

J gene: TRBJ2-2
V gene: TRBV27
D gene: TRBD2
clone size: NA
CDR3 protein: CASTRLAGNTGELFF
CDR3 DNA: TGTGCCAGCACCAGACTAGCGGGAAACACCGGGGAGCTGTTTTTT

J gene: TRBJ2-1
V gene: TRBV27
D gene: TRBD2
clone size: once
CDR3 protein: CASTPFPGLRDNEQFF
CDR3 DNA: TGTGCCAGCACTCCTTTCCCGGGACTACGAGACAATGAGCAGTTCTTC

J gene: TRBJ2-2
V gene: TRBV11-2
D gene: NA
clone size: NA
CDR3 protein: CASSLSLASGRELFF
CDR3 DNA: TGTGCCAGCAGCCTAAGTCTAGCGTCCGGTAGGGAGCTGTTTTTT

J gene: TRBJ2-1
V gene: TRBV27
D gene: NA
clone size: NA
CDR3 protein: CASSLLGAGPDNEQFF
CDR3 DNA: TGTGCCAGCAGTTTATTGGGGGCGGGCCCTGACAATGAGCAGTTCTTC

J gene: TRBJ2-1
V gene: TRBV9
D gene: NA
clone size: NA
CDR3 protein: CASTRGGAYNEQFF
CDR3 DNA: TGTGCCAGCACGAGAGGGGGGGCCTACAATGAGCAGTTCTTC

J gene: TRBJ2-2
V gene: TRBV5-1
D gene: TRBD1
clone size: once
CDR3 protein: CASSLVHRGPGELFF
CDR3 DNA: TGCGCCAGCAGCTTGGTGCACAGGGGGCCCGGGGAGCTGTTTTTT

J gene: TRBJ1-2
V gene: TRBV30
D gene: NA
clone size: once
CDR3 protein: CAWSVGSNSVPAGGYTF
CDR3 DNA: TGTGCCTGGAGTGTAGGGTCCAACTCAGTCCCGGCGGGTGGCTACACCTTC

J gene: TRBJ2-2
V gene: TRBV18
D gene: TRBD1
clone size: NA
CDR3 protein: CASSEDSTGGFTGELFF
CDR3 DNA: TGTGCCAGCTCGGAAGATTCGACAGGGGGATTCACCGGGGAGCTGTTTTTT

J gene: TRBJ2-7
V gene: TRBV4-3
D gene: TRBD2
clone size: NA
CDR3 protein: CASSQESGGRPYEQYF
CDR3 DNA: TGCGCCAGCAGCCAAGAAAGCGGGGGGCGCCCCTACGAGCAGTACTTC

J gene: TRBJ2-2
V gene: TRBV27
D gene: NA
clone size: NA
CDR3 protein: CASSWRGLRQFTGELFF
CDR3 DNA: TGTGCCAGCAGTTGGAGGGGCTTACGGCAGTTCACCGGGGAGCTGTTTTTT

J gene: TRBJ2-1
V gene: TRBV27
D gene: NA
clone size: NA
CDR3 protein: CASSFLRGGYNEQFF
CDR3 DNA: TGTGCCAGCAGTTTTTTGCGGGGAGGATACAATGAGCAGTTCTTC

J gene: TRBJ1-5
V gene: TRBV4-1
D gene: NA
clone size: NA
CDR3 protein: CASSQDLGGLNQPQHF
CDR3 DNA: TGCGCCAGCAGCCAAGATCTGGGGGGCCTCAATCAGCCCCAGCATTTT

J gene: TRBJ2-5
V gene: TRBV10-1
D gene: TRBD2
clone size: NA
CDR3 protein: CASSPGTRVETQYF
CDR3 DNA: TGCGCCAGCAGCCCCGGGACTAGAGTGGAGACCCAGTACTTC

J gene: TRBJ2-5
V gene: TRBV18
D gene: NA
clone size: NA
CDR3 protein: CASSPPRGAGQETQYF
CDR3 DNA: TGTGCCAGCTCACCACCACGCGGGGCTGGTCAAGAGACCCAGTACTTC

J gene: TRBJ1-1
V gene: TRBV5-6
D gene: NA
clone size: NA
CDR3 protein: CASSLRRQNTEAFF
CDR3 DNA: TGTGCCAGCAGCTTGCGGCGGCAGAACACTGAAGCTTTCTTT

J gene: TRBJ2-1
V gene: TRBV7-2
D gene: NA
clone size: NA
CDR3 protein: CASQGAVYNEQFF
CDR3 DNA: TGTGCCAGTCAAGGGGCTGTATACAATGAGCAGTTCTTC

J gene: TRBJ2-2
V gene: TRBV7-6
D gene: TRBD1
clone size: NA
CDR3 protein: CASSWERQGARGNTGELFF
CDR3 DNA: TGTGCCAGCAGCTGGGAAAGACAGGGGGCGCGGGGAAACACCGGGGAGCTGTTTTTT

J gene: TRBJ1-4
V gene: TRBV28
D gene: TRBD1
clone size: NA
CDR3 protein: CASRPGQGREKLFF
CDR3 DNA: TGTGCCAGCAGACCAGGACAGGGGAGAGAAAAACTGTTTTTT

J gene: TRBJ2-7
V gene: TRBV4-1
D gene: NA
clone size: NA
CDR3 protein: CASSQGPDSYEQYF
CDR3 DNA: TGCGCCAGCAGCCAGGGGCCGGACTCCTACGAGCAGTACTTC

J gene: TRBJ2-3
V gene: TRBV6-1
D gene: NA
clone size: NA
CDR3 protein: CASSVGYNTQYF
CDR3 DNA: TGTGCCAGCAGTGTGGGGTATAATACGCAGTATTTT

J gene: TRBJ2-7
V gene: TRBV28
D gene: NA
clone size: once
CDR3 protein: CASSLWETGHRQNEQYF
CDR3 DNA: TGTGCCAGCAGTTTATGGGAAACAGGGCATCGTCAGAACGAGCAGTACTTC

J gene: TRBJ1-1
V gene: TRBV28
D gene: NA
clone size: few
CDR3 protein: CASKLSRPIMNTEAFF
CDR3 DNA: TGTGCCAGCAAGTTGTCCCGGCCGATCATGAACACTGAAGCTTTCTTT

J gene: TRBJ1-3
V gene: TRBV5-6
D gene: NA
clone size: NA
CDR3 protein: CASSLGGGGNTIYF
CDR3 DNA: TGTGCCAGCAGCTTGGGAGGTGGTGGAAACACCATATATTTT

J gene: TRBJ2-3
V gene: TRBV11-2
D gene: NA
clone size: NA
CDR3 protein: CASASGPGDTQYF
CDR3 DNA: TGTGCCAGCGCCTCCGGGCCAGGCGATACGCAGTATTTT

J gene: TRBJ2-7
V gene: TRBV7-9
D gene: NA
clone size: NA
CDR3 protein: CASSSMGQGQIYEQYF
CDR3 DNA: TGTGCCAGCAGCTCGATGGGGCAGGGGCAAATCTACGAGCAGTACTTC

J gene: TRBJ2-7
V gene: TRBV16
D gene: TRBD2
clone size: NA
CDR3 protein: CASSQSVAGNNEQYF
CDR3 DNA: TGTGCCAGCAGCCAATCGGTAGCGGGAAACAACGAGCAGTACTTC

J gene: TRBJ2-2
V gene: TRBV7-6
D gene: NA
clone size: NA
CDR3 protein: CASSWGPVTGELFF
CDR3 DNA: TGTGCCAGCAGCTGGGGCCCCGTGACCGGGGAGCTGTTTTTT

J gene: TRBJ1-1
V gene: TRBV19
D gene: NA
clone size: NA
CDR3 protein: CASIGPPAFF
CDR3 DNA: TGTGCCAGTATCGGCCCCCCGGCTTTCTTT

J gene: TRBJ2-7
V gene: TRBV28
D gene: NA
clone size: NA
CDR3 protein: CASRMRQGFYEQYF
CDR3 DNA: TGTGCCAGCAGAATGAGGCAGGGCTTCTACGAGCAGTACTTC

J gene: TRBJ2-7
V gene: TRBV27
D gene: NA
clone size: NA
CDR3 protein: CASSMNLGYEQYF
CDR3 DNA: TGTGCCAGCAGTATGAATCTAGGGTACGAGCAGTACTTC

J gene: TRBJ2-3
V gene: TRBV7-9
D gene: TRBD1
clone size: NA
CDR3 protein: CASSTTWDRVTDTQYF
CDR3 DNA: TGTGCCAGCAGTACCACTTGGGACAGGGTAACAGATACGCAGTATTTT

J gene: TRBJ2-1
V gene: TRBV5-1
D gene: NA
clone size: NA
CDR3 protein: CASTSGGVLNEQFF
CDR3 DNA: TGCGCCAGCACCTCCGGAGGGGTCCTTAATGAGCAGTTCTTC

J gene: TRBJ2-1
V gene: TRBV5-1
D gene: NA
clone size: NA
CDR3 protein: CASSPDWTANEQFF
CDR3 DNA: TGCGCCAGCAGCCCTGACTGGACCGCCAATGAGCAGTTCTTC

J gene: TRBJ2-5
V gene: TRBV2
D gene: TRBD2
clone size: NA
CDR3 protein: CASSELTSGTQETQYF
CDR3 DNA: TGTGCCAGCAGTGAACTTACTAGCGGGACCCAAGAGACCCAGTACTTC

J gene: TRBJ2-7
V gene: TRBV27
D gene: TRBD1
clone size: NA
CDR3 protein: CASSENRGSYEQYF
CDR3 DNA: TGTGCCAGCAGTGAAAACAGGGGATCCTACGAGCAGTACTTC

J gene: TRBJ1-2
V gene: TRBV9
D gene: TRBD1
clone size: NA
CDR3 protein: CASSVGDRPYGYTF
CDR3 DNA: TGTGCCAGCAGCGTAGGGGACAGACCATATGGCTACACCTTC

J gene: TRBJ2-1
V gene: TRBV7-9
D gene: NA
clone size: NA
CDR3 protein: CASCSREANEQFF
CDR3 DNA: TGTGCCAGCTGTTCGAGGGAGGCTAATGAGCAGTTCTTC

J gene: TRBJ2-7
V gene: TRBV7-6
D gene: NA
clone size: NA
CDR3 protein: CASSLLFRGGEQYF
CDR3 DNA: TGTGCCAGCAGCTTGTTGTTCAGGGGAGGCGAGCAGTACTTC